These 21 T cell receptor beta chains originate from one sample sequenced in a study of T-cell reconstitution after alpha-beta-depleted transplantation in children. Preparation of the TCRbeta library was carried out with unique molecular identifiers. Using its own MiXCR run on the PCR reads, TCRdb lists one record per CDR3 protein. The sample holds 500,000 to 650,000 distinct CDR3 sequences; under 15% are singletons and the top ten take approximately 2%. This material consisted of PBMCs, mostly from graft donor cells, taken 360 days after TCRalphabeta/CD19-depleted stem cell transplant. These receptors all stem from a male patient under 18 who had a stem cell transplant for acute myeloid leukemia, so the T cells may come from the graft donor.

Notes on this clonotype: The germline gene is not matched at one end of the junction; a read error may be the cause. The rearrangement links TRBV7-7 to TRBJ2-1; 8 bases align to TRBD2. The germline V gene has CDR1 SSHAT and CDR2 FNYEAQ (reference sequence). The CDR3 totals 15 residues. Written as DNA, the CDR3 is TGTGCTAGCAGCTCAGCGGGAGCCTCCTACAATGAGCAGTTCTTC. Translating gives CASSSAGASYNEQFF.

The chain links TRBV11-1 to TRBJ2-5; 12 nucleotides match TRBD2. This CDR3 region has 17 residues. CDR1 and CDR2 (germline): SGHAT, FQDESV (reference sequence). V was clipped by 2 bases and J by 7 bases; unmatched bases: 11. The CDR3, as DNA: TGTGCCAGCAGCTTACTAGCGGGAGGGGGAAGAGCGGGGACCCAGTACTTC. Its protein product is CASSLLAGGGRAGTQYF.

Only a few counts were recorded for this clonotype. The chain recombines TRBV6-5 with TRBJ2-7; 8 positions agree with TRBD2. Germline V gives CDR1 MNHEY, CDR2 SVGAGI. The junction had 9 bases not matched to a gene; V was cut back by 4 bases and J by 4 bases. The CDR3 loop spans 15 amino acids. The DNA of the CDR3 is TGTGCCAGCAGTTTTGGACTAGCAGAGAGGTACGAGCAGTACTTC. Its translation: CASSFGLAERYEQYF.

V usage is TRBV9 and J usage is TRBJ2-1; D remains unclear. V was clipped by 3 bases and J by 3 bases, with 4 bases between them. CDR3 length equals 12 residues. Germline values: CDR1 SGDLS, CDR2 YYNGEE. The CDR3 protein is CASSAFYNEQFF. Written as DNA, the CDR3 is TGTGCCAGCAGCGCCTTCTACAATGAGCAGTTCTTC.

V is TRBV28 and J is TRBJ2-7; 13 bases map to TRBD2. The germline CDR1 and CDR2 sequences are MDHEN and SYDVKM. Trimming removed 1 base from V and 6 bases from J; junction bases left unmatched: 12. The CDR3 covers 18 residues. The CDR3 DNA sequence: TGTGCCAGCAGTTTATTTCCACTAACTAGCGGGAGGGCAGGCGAGCAGTACTTC. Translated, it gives CASSLFPLTSGRAGEQYF.

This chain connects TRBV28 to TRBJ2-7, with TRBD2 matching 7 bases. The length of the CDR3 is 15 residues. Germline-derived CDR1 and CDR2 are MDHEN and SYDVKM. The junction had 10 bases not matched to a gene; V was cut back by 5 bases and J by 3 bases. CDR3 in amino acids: CASSPAGGSLYEQYF. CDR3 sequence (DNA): TGTGCCAGCAGTCCCGCGGGCGGGAGCCTCTACGAGCAGTACTTC. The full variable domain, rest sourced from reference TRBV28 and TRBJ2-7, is DVKVTQSSRYLVKRTGEKVFLECVQDMDHENMFWYRQDPGLGLRLIYFSYDVKMKEKGDIPEGYSVSREKKERFSLILESASTNQTSMYLCASSPAGGSLYEQYFGPGTRLTVT.

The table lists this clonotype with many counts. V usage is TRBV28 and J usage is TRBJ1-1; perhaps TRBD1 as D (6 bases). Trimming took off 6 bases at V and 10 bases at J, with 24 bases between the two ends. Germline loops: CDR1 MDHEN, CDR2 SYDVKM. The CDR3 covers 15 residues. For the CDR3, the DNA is TGTGCCAGCAGCCCCCAATCGGGGGCGAAGAGCGGAGCTTTCTTT. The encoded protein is CASSPQSGAKSGAFF.

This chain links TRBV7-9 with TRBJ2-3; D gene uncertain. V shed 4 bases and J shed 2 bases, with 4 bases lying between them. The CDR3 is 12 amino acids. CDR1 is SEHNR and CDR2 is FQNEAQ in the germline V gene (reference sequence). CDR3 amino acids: CASSSFTDTQYF. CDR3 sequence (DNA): TGTGCCAGCAGCTCTTTCACAGATACGCAGTATTTT.

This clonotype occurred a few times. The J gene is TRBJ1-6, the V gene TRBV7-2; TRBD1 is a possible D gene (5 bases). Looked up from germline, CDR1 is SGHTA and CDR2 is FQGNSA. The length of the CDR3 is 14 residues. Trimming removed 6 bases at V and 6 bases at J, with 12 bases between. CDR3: CASRPGRGNSPLHF. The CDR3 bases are TGTGCCAGCAGACCGGGGAGGGGTAATTCACCCCTCCACTTT.

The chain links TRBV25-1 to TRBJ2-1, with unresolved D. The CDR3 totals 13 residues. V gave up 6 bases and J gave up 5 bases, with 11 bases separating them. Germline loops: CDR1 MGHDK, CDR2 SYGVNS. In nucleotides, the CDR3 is TGTGCCAGCAGCCGAGAAGTGGACAATGAGCAGTTCTTC. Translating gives CASSREVDNEQFF. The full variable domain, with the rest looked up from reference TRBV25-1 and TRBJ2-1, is EADIYQTPRYLVIGTGKKITLECSQTMGHDKMYWYQQDPGMELHLIHYSYGVNSTEKGDLSSESTVSRIRTEHFPLTLESARPSHTSQYLCASSREVDNEQFFGPGTRLTVL.

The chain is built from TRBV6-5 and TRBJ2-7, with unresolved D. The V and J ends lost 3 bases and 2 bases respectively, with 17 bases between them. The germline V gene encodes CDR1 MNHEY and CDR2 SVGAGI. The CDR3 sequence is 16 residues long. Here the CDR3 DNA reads TGTGCCAGCAGTTATTACCCGAGGTCCCACCCCTACGAGCAGTACTTC. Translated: CASSYYPRSHPYEQYF.

CDR3 protein: CATNRDGEQFF. DNA for the CDR3: TGTGCCACCAATAGGGACGGGGAGCAGTTCTTC. The chain recombines TRBV15 with TRBJ2-1; D is perhaps TRBD1 or TRBD2 (5 bases each). The CDR3 extends over 11 amino acids. Germline CDR1 and CDR2: LNHNV and YYDKDF (reference sequence). The V end lost 7 bases, the J end lost 10 bases, and 11 bases lay between the germline ends.

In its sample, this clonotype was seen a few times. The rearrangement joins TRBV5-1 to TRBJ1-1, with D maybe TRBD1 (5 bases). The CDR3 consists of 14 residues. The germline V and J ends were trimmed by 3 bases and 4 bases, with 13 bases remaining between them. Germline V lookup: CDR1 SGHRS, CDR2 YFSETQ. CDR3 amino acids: CASSWDGGSTEAFF. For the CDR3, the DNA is TGCGCCAGCAGCTGGGACGGGGGGAGCACTGAAGCTTTCTTT.

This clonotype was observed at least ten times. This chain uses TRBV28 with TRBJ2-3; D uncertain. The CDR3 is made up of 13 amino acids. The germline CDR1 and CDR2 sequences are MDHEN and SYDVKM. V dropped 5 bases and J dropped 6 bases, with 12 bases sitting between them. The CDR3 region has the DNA TGTGCCAGCAGTCGCCAAAGATGTGATACGCAGTATTTT. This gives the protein CASSRQRCDTQYF.

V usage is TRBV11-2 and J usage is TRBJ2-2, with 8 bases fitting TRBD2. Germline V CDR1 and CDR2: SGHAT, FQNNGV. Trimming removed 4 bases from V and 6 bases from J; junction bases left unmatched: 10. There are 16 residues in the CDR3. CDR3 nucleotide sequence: TGTGCCAGCAGCTCTGCCCCGGGACTAGACGCCGGGGAGCTGTTTTTT. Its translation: CASSSAPGLDAGELFF. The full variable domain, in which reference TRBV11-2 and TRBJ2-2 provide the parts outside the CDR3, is EAGVAQSPRYKIIEKRQSVAFWCNPISGHATLYWYQQILGQGPKLLIQFQNNGVVDDSQLPKDRFSAERLKGVDSTLKIQPAKLEDSAVYLCASSSAPGLDAGELFFGEGSRLTVL.

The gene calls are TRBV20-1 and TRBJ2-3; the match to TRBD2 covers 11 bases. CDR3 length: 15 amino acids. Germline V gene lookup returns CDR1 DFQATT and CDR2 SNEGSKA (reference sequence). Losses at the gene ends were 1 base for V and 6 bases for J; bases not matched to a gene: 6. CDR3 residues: CSARVLAGAGDTQYF. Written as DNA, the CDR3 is TGCAGTGCTAGAGTACTAGCGGGAGCCGGGGATACGCAGTATTTT.

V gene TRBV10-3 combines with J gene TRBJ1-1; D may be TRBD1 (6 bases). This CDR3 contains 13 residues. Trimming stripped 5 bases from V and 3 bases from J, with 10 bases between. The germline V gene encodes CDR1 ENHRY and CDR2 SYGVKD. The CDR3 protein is CAISRSGDTEAFF. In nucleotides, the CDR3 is TGTGCCATCAGTCGTTCAGGGGACACTGAAGCTTTCTTT.

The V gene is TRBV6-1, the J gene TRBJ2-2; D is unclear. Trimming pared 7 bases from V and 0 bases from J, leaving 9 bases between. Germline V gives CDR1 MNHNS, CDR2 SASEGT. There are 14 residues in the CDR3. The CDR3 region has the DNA TGTGCCAGCAACATACTCTCGAACACCGGGGAGCTGTTTTTT. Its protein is CASNILSNTGELFF.

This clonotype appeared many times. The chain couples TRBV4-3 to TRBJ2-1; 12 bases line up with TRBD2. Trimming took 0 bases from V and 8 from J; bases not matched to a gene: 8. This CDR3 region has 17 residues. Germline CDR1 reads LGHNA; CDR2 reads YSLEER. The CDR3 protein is CASSQDRLAGGIDEQFF. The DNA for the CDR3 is TGCGCCAGCAGCCAAGATCGGCTAGCGGGAGGGATAGATGAGCAGTTCTTC.

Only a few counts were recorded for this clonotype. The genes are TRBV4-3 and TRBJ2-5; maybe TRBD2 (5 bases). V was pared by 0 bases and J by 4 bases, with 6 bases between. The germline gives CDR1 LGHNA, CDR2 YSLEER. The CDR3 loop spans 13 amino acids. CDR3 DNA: TGCGCCAGCAGCCAAGAGGCGGGAGAGACCCAGTACTTC. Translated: CASSQEAGETQYF.

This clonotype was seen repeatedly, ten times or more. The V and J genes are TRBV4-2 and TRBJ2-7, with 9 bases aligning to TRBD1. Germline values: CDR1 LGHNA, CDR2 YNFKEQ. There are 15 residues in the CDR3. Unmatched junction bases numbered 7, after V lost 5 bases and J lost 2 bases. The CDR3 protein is CASSTQGAGPYEQYF. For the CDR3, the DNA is TGTGCCAGCAGCACACAGGGGGCCGGGCCCTACGAGCAGTACTTC.